Presented here are 22 T cell receptor beta chains from one specimen sequenced in a study of T cell repertoires in cytomegalovirus infection. Their cognate antigens are unknown. TCRdb redid the calling of the reads with MiXCR, one entry per CDR3 protein. The table records 45,000 to 75,000 distinct CDR3 sequences, approximately 36% of them present only once. The sequenced sample consisted of PBMCs, sequenced either directly or after in vitro stimulation (not recorded which). These receptors were taken from a human donor in good health (CMV status not recorded). Some clones in this sample may be carry-over from other donors' samples.

The chain links TRBV28 to TRBJ1-1; D remains unclear. V was shortened by 3 bases and J by 7 bases, with 12 bases between the two germline ends. The CDR3 totals 13 residues. Germline-derived CDR1 and CDR2 are MDHEN and SYDVKM. DNA for the CDR3: TGTGCCAGCAGTTTCTCCTCGGGTGTTGAAGCTTTCTTT. Residues: CASSFSSGVEAFF.

There are a few counts of this clonotype. The chain combines TRBV19 with TRBJ2-2, with 9 bases matching TRBD2. V gave up 4 bases and J gave up 6 bases; unmatched junction bases: 9. Germline CDR1 LNHDA, CDR2 SQIVND (reference sequence). This CDR3 has 16 amino acids. The CDR3 DNA is TGTGCCAGTAGTACGATCCGCGGGAGGGCCCCCGGGGAGCTGTTTTTT. Translation: CASSTIRGRAPGELFF. The variable domain in full, completed from reference TRBV19 and TRBJ2-2, reads DGGITQSPKYLFRKEGQNVTLSCEQNLNHDAMYWYRQDPGQGLRLIYYSQIVNDFQKGDIAEGYSVSREKKESFPLTVTSAQKNPTAFYLCASSTIRGRAPGELFFGEGSRLTVL.

This CDR3 is CASSQDRDYYNEQFF. CDR3 coding DNA: TGCGCCAGCAGCCAAGATCGGGACTACTACAATGAGCAGTTCTTC. This chain joins TRBV4-1 and TRBJ2-1; TRBD2 aligns across 7 bases. Germline CDR1 MGHRA, CDR2 YSYEKL. CDR3 size: 15 residues. The ends lost 0 bases at V and 3 bases at J; junction bases unmatched: 2.

This clonotype was counted a single time. This chain joins TRBV4-1 and TRBJ2-1; D is unclear. The V gene lost 1 base and the J gene lost 3 bases, with 19 bases spanning the gap. Germline values: CDR1 MGHRA, CDR2 YSYEKL. CDR3 size: 18 residues. The CDR3 spells CASSQGGPRSASYNEQFF. Here the CDR3 DNA reads TGCGCCAGCAGCCAAGGAGGCCCGAGGAGCGCCAGCTACAATGAGCAGTTCTTC.

There are a few counts of this clonotype. The chain employs TRBV6-2 or TRBV6-3 and TRBJ1-1; unclear D gene. This CDR3 contains 14 residues. The V gene lost 7 bases and the J gene lost 1 base, with 13 bases spanning the gap. From germline, CDR1 is MNHEY and CDR2 SVGEGT. The CDR3: CASTPPGSNTEAFF. CDR3 DNA: TGTGCCAGCACTCCCCCAGGATCGAACACTGAAGCTTTCTTT.

This CDR3 is CASSSPRDIGTDTQYF. Here the CDR3 DNA reads TGTGCCAGCAGTTCCCCGAGGGATATCGGCACAGATACGCAGTATTTT. This rearrangement joins TRBV12-3 or TRBV12-4 to TRBJ2-3; tentative D call: TRBD2 (5 bases). This CDR3 contains 16 residues. V shed 4 bases and J shed 1 base, with 15 bases lying between them.

The CDR3 DNA sequence: TGTGCCAGCAGCCCCGGGGGGGGGGTCTCCAATGAGCAGTTCTTC. Translation gives CASSPGGGVSNEQFF. The rearrangement links TRBV11-3 to TRBJ2-1; 8 bases agree with TRBD2. Trimming removed 5 bases from V and 6 bases from J; junction bases left unmatched: 9. The CDR3 has 15 residues. Germline values: CDR1 SGHNT, CDR2 YENEEA.

This chain joins TRBV10-3 and TRBJ2-7; 11 bases align to TRBD1. The CDR3 extends over 11 amino acids. From germline, CDR1 is ENHRY and CDR2 SYGVKD. V shed 10 bases and J 5 bases; nucleotides not matched to a gene: 1. CDR3 nucleotide sequence: TGTGCCACGGGACAGGGGGACGAGCAGTACTTC. It encodes CATGQGDEQYF.

This clonotype was seen ten or more times. DNA of the CDR3: TGTGCCAGCAGCTTAGTGGTGCGGGGGAGTTACTACGAGCAGTACTTC. Its translation is CASSLVVRGSYYEQYF. This chain joins TRBV7-2 and TRBJ2-7; 7 bases are shared with TRBD2. Germline loops: CDR1 SGHTA, CDR2 FQGNSA. There are 16 residues in the CDR3. After removal of 1 base from V and 3 bases from J, the junction contained 9 bases not matched to a gene. Combining the CDR3 with reference TRBV7-2 and TRBJ2-7 gives the whole variable domain GAGVSQSPSNKVTEKGKDVELRCDPISGHTALYWYRQSLGQGLEFLIYFQGNSAPDKSGLPSDRFSAERTGGSVSTLTIQRTQQEDSAVYLCASSLVVRGSYYEQYFGPGTRLTVT.

This clonotype has ten or more counts. The chain links TRBV7-2 to TRBJ1-3, with D hard to call. Germline values: CDR1 SGHTA, CDR2 FQGNSA. The length of the CDR3 is 15 residues. Trimming pared 5 bases from V and 4 bases from J, leaving 15 bases between. CDR3 bases: TGTGCCAGCAGCATGATGATCGGGCGGGGAAACACCATATATTTT. Protein: CASSMMIGRGNTIYF.

This clonotype was found a few times. The genes are TRBV7-2 and TRBJ2-3, with no clear D. Trimming stripped 3 bases from V and 0 bases from J, with 10 bases between. The CDR3 contains 15 residues. The germline CDR1 and CDR2 sequences are SGHTA and FQGNSA. The CDR3 nucleotides read TGTGCCAGCAGCTTGCGGACGTTTAGCACAGATACGCAGTATTTT. It translates to CASSLRTFSTDTQYF.

This clonotype was observed a few times. The gene calls are TRBV12-3 or TRBV12-4 and TRBJ1-5; D perhaps matches TRBD1 (5 bases). The CDR3 loop spans 13 amino acids. Trimming took 3 bases from V and 7 from J, leaving 10 bases between them. The CDR3 spells CASSFEGRQPQHF. CDR3 sequence (DNA): TGTGCCAGCAGTTTTGAGGGGCGGCAGCCCCAGCATTTT.

This chain joins TRBV11-2 and TRBJ2-7; D call uncertain. CDR1 is SGHAT, CDR2 FQNNGV, per germline. CDR3 length equals 17 residues. V lost 4 bases and J lost 6, with 25 bases in between. CDR3 DNA: TGTGCCAGCAGCTCTGAGACCGGAGTAGGGCCCTTCGGCGAGCAGTACTTC. This translates into CASSSETGVGPFGEQYF.

The count of this clonotype is one. This rearrangement joins TRBV9 to TRBJ1-6; maybe TRBD1 (5 bases). Germline V gene lookup returns CDR1 SGDLS and CDR2 YYNGEE. This CDR3 has 17 residues. Trimming pared 0 bases from V and 0 bases from J, leaving 10 bases between. The CDR3 DNA sequence: TGTGCCAGCAGCGTAGCGGGGGGGGGCTCCTATAATTCACCCCTCCACTTT. This sequence encodes CASSVAGGGSYNSPLHF.

This clonotype has only a few counts. The CDR3 sequence is CASSQDKRQGTGYGYTF. Written as DNA, the CDR3 is TGCGCCAGCAGCCAAGATAAGAGACAGGGAACAGGCTATGGCTACACCTTC. The V gene is TRBV4-3, the J gene TRBJ1-2, with 7 bases aligning to TRBD1. This CDR3 is 17 amino acids long. With V trimmed by 0 bases and J by 4 bases, 11 bases remained unmatched. Germline V CDR1 and CDR2: LGHNA, YSLEER.

V usage is TRBV7-9 and J usage is TRBJ2-3; D perhaps matches TRBD2 (5 bases). V was shortened by 3 bases and J by 2 bases, with 15 bases between the two germline ends. CDR1 is SEHNR, CDR2 FQNEAQ, per germline (reference sequence). The CDR3 is 16 residues long. As DNA, the CDR3 is TGTGCCAGCAGCTTTTTTTTCCGGGGTTCCACAGATACGCAGTATTTT. As protein: CASSFFFRGSTDTQYF.

The table lists this clonotype with a few counts. V and J are TRBV7-6 and TRBJ2-5; D assignment may be TRBD1 or TRBD2 (5 bases each). CDR3 length equals 14 residues. Per germline, CDR1 SGHVS and CDR2 FNYEAQ. V was pared by 0 bases and J by 5 bases, with 10 bases between. CDR3 bases: TGTGCCAGCAGCTTAGCCGGGACCCCTGAGACCCAGTACTTC. Its translation is CASSLAGTPETQYF.

The chain is built from TRBV18 and TRBJ2-1; a possible D gene is TRBD1 (6 bases). Germline loops: CDR1 KGHSH, CDR2 LQKENI. Trimming took 6 bases from V and 5 from J, leaving 11 bases between them. The CDR3 has 13 residues. CDR3 sequence (DNA): TGTGCCAGCTCTACCAGGACAGACAATGAGCAGTTCTTC. It is translated as CASSTRTDNEQFF.

The genes are TRBV29-1 and TRBJ2-5; 7 bases are a match to TRBD1. The ends lost 4 bases at V and 5 bases at J; junction bases unmatched: 10. Germline CDR1 is SQVTM and CDR2 is ANQGSEA. The length of the CDR3 is 14 residues. The CDR3 here is CSVAWGQMTETQYF. CDR3 nucleotide sequence: TGCAGCGTTGCATGGGGACAGATGACGGAGACCCAGTACTTC.

The chain employs TRBV2 and TRBJ2-2, with D tentatively TRBD2 (5 bases). Germline V gene data show CDR1 as SNHLY and CDR2 as FYNNEI. Trimming cost V 7 bases and J 0 bases, with 9 bases left between them. The CDR3 has 14 residues. Here the CDR3 DNA reads TGTGCCAGCACGAGGACTTCGAACACCGGGGAGCTGTTTTTT. The encoded protein is CASTRTSNTGELFF.

CDR3 coding DNA: TGCGCCAGCAGCCAAACGGCGCGGGGGTTCCCAGAGACCCAGTACTTC. As protein: CASSQTARGFPETQYF. This sequence joins TRBV4-3 and TRBJ2-5; 7 bases agree with TRBD2. Germline loops: CDR1 LGHNA, CDR2 YSLEER. Trimming at V came to 2 bases and at J to 4 bases, leaving 10 bases not matched to a gene. CDR3 size: 16 residues.

DNA of the CDR3: TGTGCCAGTAGTATAAGGCCGCAGGGATGGGGGCTGAATGAAAAACTGTTTTTT. Protein sequence: CASSIRPQGWGLNEKLFF. V is TRBV19 and J is TRBJ1-4; a possible D gene is TRBD1 (6 bases). Germline lookup yields CDR1 LNHDA and CDR2 SQIVND (reference sequence). Deletions cut 2 bases from V and 5 bases from J, with 21 bases between. The CDR3 consists of 18 residues. The full variable domain, rest sourced from reference TRBV19 and TRBJ1-4, is DGGITQSPKYLFRKEGQNVTLSCEQNLNHDAMYWYRQDPGQGLRLIYYSQIVNDFQKGDIAEGYSVSREKKESFPLTVTSAQKNPTAFYLCASSIRPQGWGLNEKLFFGSGTQLSVL.